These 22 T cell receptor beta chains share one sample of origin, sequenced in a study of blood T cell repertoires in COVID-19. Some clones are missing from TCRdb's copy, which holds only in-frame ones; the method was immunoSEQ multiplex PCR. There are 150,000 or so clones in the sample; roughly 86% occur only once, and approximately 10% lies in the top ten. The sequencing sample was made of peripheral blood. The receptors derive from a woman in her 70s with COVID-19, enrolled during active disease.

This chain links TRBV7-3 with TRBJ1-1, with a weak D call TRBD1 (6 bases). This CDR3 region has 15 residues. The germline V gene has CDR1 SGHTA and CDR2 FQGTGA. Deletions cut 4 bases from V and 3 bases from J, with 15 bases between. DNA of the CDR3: TGTGCCAGCAGCTCAAGGGGGTATGGAGACACTGAAGCTTTCTTT. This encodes CASSSRGYGDTEAFF.

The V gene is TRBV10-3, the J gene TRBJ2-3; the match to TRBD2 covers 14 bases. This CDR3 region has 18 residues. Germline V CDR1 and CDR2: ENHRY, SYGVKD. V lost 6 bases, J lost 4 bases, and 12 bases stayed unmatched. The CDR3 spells CAIRNRTRLAGGADTQYF. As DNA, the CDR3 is TGTGCCATCAGAAACCGTACACGACTAGCGGGGGGGGCAGATACGCAGTATTTT.

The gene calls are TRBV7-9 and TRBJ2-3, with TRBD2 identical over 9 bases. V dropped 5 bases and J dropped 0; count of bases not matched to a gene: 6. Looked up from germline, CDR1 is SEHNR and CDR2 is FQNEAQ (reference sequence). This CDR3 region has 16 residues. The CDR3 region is CASSPSGGYSTDTQYF. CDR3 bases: TGTGCCAGCAGCCCCAGCGGGGGGTATAGCACAGATACGCAGTATTTT.

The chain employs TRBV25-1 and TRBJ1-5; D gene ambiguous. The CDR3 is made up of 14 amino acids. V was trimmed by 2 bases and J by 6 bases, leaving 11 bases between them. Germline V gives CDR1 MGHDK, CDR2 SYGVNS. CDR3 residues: CASSEPGEGQPQHF. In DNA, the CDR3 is TGTGCCAGCAGTGAACCCGGGGAAGGTCAGCCCCAGCATTTT.

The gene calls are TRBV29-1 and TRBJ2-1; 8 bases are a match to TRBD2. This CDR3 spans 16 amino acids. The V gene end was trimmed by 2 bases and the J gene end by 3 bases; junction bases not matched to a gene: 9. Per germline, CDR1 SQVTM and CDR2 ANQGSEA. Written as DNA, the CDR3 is TGCAGCGTTGAACCACTTCGAGCGGGGGACTACAATGAGCAGTTCTTC. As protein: CSVEPLRAGDYNEQFF.

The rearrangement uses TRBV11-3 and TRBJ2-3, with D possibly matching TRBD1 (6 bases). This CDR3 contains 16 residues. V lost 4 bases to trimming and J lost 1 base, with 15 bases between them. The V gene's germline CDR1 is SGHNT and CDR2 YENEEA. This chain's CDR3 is CASSSRTGSGTDTQYF. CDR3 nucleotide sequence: TGTGCCAGCAGCTCTCGAACAGGGTCCGGCACAGATACGCAGTATTTT. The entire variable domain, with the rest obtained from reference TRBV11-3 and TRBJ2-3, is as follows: EAGVVQSPRYKIIEKKQPVAFWCNPISGHNTLYWYLQNLGQGPELLIRYENEEAVDDSQLPKDRFSAERLKGVDSTLKIQPAELGDSAVYLCASSSRTGSGTDTQYFGPGTRLTVL.

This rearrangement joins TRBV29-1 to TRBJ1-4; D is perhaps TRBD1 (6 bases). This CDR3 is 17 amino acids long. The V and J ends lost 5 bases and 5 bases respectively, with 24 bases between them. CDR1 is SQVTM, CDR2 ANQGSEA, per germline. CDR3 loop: CSVQKNPRGGGNEKLFF. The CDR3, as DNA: TGCAGCGTTCAAAAAAATCCCAGGGGCGGCGGGAATGAAAAACTGTTTTTT.

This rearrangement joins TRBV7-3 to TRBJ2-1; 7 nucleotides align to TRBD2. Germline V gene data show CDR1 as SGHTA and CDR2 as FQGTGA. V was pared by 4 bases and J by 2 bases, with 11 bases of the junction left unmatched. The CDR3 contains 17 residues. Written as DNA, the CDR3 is TGTGCCAGCAGCTCTGGGGCTGGGAGGGCCCCCTACAATGAGCAGTTCTTC. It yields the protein CASSSGAGRAPYNEQFF.

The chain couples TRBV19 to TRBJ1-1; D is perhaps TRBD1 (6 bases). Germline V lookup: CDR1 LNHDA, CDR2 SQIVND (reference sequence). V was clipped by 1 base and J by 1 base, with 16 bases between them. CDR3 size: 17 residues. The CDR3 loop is CASSIGLQGVRNTEAFF. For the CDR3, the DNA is TGTGCCAGTAGTATAGGGTTACAGGGTGTGCGGAACACTGAAGCTTTCTTT.

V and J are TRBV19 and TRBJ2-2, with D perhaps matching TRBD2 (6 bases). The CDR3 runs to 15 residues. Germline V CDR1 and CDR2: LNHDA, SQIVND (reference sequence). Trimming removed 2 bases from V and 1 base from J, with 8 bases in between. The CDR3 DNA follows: TGTGCCAGTAGTATACCCGGGAGGAACACCGGGGAGCTGTTTTTT. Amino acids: CASSIPGRNTGELFF. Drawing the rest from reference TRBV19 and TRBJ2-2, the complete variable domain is DGGITQSPKYLFRKEGQNVTLSCEQNLNHDAMYWYRQDPGQGLRLIYYSQIVNDFQKGDIAEGYSVSREKKESFPLTVTSAQKNPTAFYLCASSIPGRNTGELFFGEGSRLTVL.

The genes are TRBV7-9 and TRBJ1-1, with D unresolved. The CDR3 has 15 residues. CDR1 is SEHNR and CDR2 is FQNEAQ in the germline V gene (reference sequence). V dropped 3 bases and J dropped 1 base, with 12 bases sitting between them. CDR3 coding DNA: TGTGCCAGCAGCTTTACGGGTTCCCCGAACACTGAAGCTTTCTTT. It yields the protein CASSFTGSPNTEAFF.

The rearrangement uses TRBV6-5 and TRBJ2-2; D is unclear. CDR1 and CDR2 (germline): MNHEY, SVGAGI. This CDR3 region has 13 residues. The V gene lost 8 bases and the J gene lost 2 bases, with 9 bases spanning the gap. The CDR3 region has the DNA TGTGCCAGCTCCGCGGTAAACACCGGGGAGCTGTTTTTT. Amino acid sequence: CASSAVNTGELFF.

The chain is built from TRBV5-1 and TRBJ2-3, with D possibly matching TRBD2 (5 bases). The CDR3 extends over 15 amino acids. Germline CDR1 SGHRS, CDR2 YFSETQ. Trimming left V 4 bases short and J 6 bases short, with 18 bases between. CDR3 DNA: TGCGCCAGCAGCCACCTCTCTAGCATCCAGGATACGCAGTATTTT. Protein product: CASSHLSSIQDTQYF.

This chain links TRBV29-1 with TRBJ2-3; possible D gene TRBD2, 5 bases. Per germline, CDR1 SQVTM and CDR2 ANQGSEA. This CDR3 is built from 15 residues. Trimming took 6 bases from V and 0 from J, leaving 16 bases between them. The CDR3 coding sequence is TGCAGCGTCCAGTCGGGGTCCACTAGCACAGATACGCAGTATTTT. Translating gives CSVQSGSTSTDTQYF.

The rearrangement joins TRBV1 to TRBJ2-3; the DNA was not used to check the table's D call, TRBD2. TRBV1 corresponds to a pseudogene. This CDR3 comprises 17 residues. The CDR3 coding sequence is TGCACCAGCAGCCAAAGCGGGGGGGCACGGACCGCAGATACGCAGTATTTT. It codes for CTSSQSGGARTADTQYF.

In DNA form, the CDR3 reads TGTGCCAGCAGCTCGACCGAAAGGGGCTACGAGCAGTACTTC. This sequence encodes CASSSTERGYEQYF. The V and J genes are TRBV7-9 and TRBJ2-7; tentative D call: TRBD1 (5 bases). Germline V gene data show CDR1 as SEHNR and CDR2 as FQNEAQ (reference sequence). The CDR3 is 14 amino acids. The ends were cut back, 4 bases at V and 3 bases at J, with 13 bases in the middle.

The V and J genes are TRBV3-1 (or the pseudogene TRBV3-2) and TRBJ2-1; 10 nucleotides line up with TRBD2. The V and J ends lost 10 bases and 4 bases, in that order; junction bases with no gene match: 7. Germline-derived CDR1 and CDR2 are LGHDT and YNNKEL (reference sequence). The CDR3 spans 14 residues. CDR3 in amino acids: CATASGGGYNEQFF. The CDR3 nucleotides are TGTGCCACCGCTAGCGGGGGAGGTTACAATGAGCAGTTCTTC.

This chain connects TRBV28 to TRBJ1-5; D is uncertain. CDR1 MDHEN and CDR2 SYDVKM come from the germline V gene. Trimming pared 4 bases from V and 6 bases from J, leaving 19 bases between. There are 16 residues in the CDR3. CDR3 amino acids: CASSSPTFVGIQPQHF. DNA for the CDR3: TGTGCCAGCAGTTCCCCGACATTCGTAGGAATTCAGCCCCAGCATTTT.

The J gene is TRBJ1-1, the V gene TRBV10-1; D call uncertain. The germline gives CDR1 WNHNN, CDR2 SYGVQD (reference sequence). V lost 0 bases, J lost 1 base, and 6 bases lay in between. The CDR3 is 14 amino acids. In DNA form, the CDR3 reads TGCGCCAGCAGTGAGTCGACACGGAACACTGAAGCTTTCTTT. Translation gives CASSESTRNTEAFF.

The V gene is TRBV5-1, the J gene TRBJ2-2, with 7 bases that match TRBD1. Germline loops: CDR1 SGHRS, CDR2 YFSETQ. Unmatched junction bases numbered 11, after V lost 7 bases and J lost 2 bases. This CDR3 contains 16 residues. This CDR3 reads CASHRGALVNTGELFF. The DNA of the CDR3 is TGCGCCAGCCACAGGGGCGCCCTAGTAAACACCGGGGAGCTGTTTTTT. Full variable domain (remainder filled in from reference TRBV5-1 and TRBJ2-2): KAGVTQTPRYLIKTRGQQVTLSCSPISGHRSVSWYQQTPGQGLQFLFEYFSETQRNKGNFPGRFSGRQFSNSRSEMNVSTLELGDSALYLCASHRGALVNTGELFFGEGSRLTVL.

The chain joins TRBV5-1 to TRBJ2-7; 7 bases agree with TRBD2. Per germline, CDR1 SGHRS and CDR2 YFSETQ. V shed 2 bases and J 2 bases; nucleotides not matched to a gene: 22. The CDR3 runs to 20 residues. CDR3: CASSFYSGLTTEAQTYEQYF. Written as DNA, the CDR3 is TGCGCCAGCAGCTTCTACTCGGGACTAACAACTGAAGCTCAGACCTACGAGCAGTACTTC.

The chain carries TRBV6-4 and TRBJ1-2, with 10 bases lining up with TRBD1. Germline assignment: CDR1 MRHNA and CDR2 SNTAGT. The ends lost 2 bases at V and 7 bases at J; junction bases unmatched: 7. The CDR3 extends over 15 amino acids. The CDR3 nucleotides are TGTGCCAGCAGTGACCCGGGACAGGGGCTCGGTGGCTACACCTTC. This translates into CASSDPGQGLGGYTF.